The entry that follows covers one TCR beta chain sequence. This sample was included in a study of blood T cell repertoires in COVID-19. Generated by immunoSEQ multiplex PCR, the TCRdb table keeps only in-frame clones and is missing some. The repertoire holds over 200,000 clones, with over 80% as singletons. Germline assignment: CDR1 SGHTS and CDR2 YDEGEE. The CDR3 totals 17 residues. V lost 5 bases and J lost 5, with 25 bases in between. The sequence came from a human donor in a cohort sampled during active COVID-19. The sequenced sample was peripheral blood. V is TRBV5-8 and J is TRBJ2-5; a possible D gene is TRBD1 (5 bases). The CDR3 DNA sequence: TGTGCCAGCAGTCTCCAGGGTAGAAGGGTCGCTTACGAGACCCAGTACTTC. This translates into CASSLQGRRVAYETQYF.